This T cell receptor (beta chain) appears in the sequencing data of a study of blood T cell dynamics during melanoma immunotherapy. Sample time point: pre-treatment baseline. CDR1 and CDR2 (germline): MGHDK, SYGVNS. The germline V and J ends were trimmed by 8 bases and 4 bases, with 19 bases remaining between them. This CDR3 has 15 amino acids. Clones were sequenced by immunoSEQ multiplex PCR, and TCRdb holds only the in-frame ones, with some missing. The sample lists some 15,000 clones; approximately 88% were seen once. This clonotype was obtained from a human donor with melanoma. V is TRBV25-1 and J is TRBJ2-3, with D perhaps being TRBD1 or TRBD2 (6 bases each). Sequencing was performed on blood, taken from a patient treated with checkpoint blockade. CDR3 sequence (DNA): TGTGCCAGCCCTCCGTCTGGGGGGCTCGCAGATACGCAGTATTTT. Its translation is CASPPSGGLADTQYF.